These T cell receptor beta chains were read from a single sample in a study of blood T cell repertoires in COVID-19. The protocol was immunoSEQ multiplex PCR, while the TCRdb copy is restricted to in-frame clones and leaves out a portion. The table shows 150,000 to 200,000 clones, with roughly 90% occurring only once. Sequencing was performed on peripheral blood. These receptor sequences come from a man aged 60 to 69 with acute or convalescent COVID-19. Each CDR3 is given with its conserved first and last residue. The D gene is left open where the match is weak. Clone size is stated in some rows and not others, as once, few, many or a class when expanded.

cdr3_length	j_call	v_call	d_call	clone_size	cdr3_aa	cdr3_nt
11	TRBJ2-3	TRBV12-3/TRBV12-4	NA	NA	CASRTTDTQYF	TGTGCCAGCAGGACTACAGATACGCAGTATTTT
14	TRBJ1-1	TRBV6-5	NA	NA	CASSYSLMQGGAFF	TGTGCCAGCAGTTACTCGCTCATGCAGGGTGGTGCTTTCTTT
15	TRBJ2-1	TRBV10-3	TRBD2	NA	CASGSGTSDVNEQFF	TGTGCCAGTGGATCCGGGACTAGCGACGTGAATGAGCAGTTCTTC
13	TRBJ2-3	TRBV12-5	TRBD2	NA	CASGAGGTDTQYF	TGTGCTAGTGGCGCGGGAGGGACAGATACGCAGTATTTT
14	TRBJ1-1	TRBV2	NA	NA	CASSAHGESTEAFF	TGTGCCAGCAGCGCCCACGGGGAGAGCACTGAAGCTTTCTTT
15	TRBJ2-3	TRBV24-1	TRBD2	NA	CATGSSGVSTDTQYF	TGTGCCACCGGCTCTAGCGGGGTTAGCACAGATACGCAGTATTTT
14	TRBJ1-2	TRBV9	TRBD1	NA	CASSANGQDSGYTF	TGTGCCAGCAGCGCGAACGGACAGGACTCTGGCTACACCTTC
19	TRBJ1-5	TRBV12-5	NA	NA	CASGFSITGTSAPGQPQHF	TGTGCTAGTGGTTTTTCCATTACCGGGACATCGGCTCCGGGTCAGCCCCAGCATTTT
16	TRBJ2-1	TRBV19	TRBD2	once	CASSATLAGTRNEQFF	TGTGCCAGTAGTGCCACACTAGCGGGTACCCGGAATGAGCAGTTCTTC
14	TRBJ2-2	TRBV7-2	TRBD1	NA	CASSSYRGTGELFF	TGTGCCAGCAGCTCTTACAGGGGGACCGGGGAGCTGTTTTTT
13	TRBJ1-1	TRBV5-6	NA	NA	CASSSGHPEGAFF	TGTGCCAGCAGCTCGGGACATCCGGAAGGAGCTTTCTTT
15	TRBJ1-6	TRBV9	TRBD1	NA	CASSVRGTVDSPLHF	TGTGCCAGCAGCGTACGTGGGACAGTCGATTCACCCCTCCACTTT
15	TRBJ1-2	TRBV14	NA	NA	CASRLSGESNYGYTF	TGTGCCAGCAGGCTTTCGGGGGAATCTAACTATGGCTACACCTTC
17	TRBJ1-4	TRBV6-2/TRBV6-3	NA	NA	CASSFSGNLGTNEKLFF	TGTGCCAGCAGTTTCTCCGGGAACCTCGGAACTAATGAAAAACTGTTTTTT
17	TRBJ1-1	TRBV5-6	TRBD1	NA	CASSLGGQGIWNTEAFF	TGTGCCAGCAGCTTGGGGGGACAGGGGATTTGGAACACTGAAGCTTTCTTT
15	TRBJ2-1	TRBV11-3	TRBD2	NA	CASSLGGGGRHEQFF	TGTGCCAGCAGCTTAGGAGGCGGGGGTAGGCATGAGCAGTTCTTC
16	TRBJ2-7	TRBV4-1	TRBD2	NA	CASSQVDTSGRAEMYF	TGCGCCAGCAGCCAAGTGGACACTAGCGGGAGGGCCGAGATGTACTTC
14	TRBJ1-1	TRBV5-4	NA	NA	CASSLQGARTEAFF	TGTGCCAGCAGCTTGCAAGGGGCGAGGACTGAAGCTTTCTTT
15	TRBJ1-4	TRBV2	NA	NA	CASSEEGGLYEKLFF	TGTGCCAGCAGTGAAGAGGGGGGGCTGTATGAAAAACTGTTTTTT
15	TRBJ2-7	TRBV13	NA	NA	CASSLKRAGLYEQYF	TGTGCCAGCAGCTTAAAGAGGGCGGGCCTCTACGAGCAGTACTTC
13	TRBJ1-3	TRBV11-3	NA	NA	CASSLDTGNTIYF	TGTGCCAGCAGCTTAGATACTGGAAACACCATATATTTT
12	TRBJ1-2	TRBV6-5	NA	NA	CASSFSNYGYTF	TGTGCCAGCAGTTTCAGTAACTATGGCTACACCTTC
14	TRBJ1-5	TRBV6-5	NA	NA	CASSLDRSHQPQHF	TGTGCCAGCAGTTTAGACAGGAGTCATCAGCCCCAGCATTTT
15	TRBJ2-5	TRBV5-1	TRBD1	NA	CASSPGGTGFETQYF	TGCGCCAGCAGCCCCGGAGGGACAGGGTTCGAGACCCAGTACTTC
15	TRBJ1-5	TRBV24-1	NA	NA	CATSDHTGSGQPQHF	TGTGCCACCAGTGACCACACAGGGTCAGGCCAGCCCCAGCATTTT
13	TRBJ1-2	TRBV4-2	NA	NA	CASSQERSDGYTF	TGTGCCAGCAGCCAAGAACGAAGCGATGGCTACACCTTC
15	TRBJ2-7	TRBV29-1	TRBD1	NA	CSVRGADRNSYEQYF	TGCAGCGTGCGTGGTGCGGACAGGAATTCCTACGAGCAGTACTTC
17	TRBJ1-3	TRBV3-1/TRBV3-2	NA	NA	CATQPTQGGNSGNTIYF	TGTGCCACCCAGCCAACTCAAGGAGGCAACTCTGGAAACACCATATATTTT
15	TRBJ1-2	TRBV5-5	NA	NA	CASSLDRRANYGYTF	TGTGCCAGCAGCTTGGACAGACGAGCTAACTATGGCTACACCTTC
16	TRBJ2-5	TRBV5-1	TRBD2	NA	CASSPGLAAVQETQYF	TGCGCCAGCAGCCCGGGACTAGCCGCAGTTCAAGAGACCCAGTACTTC
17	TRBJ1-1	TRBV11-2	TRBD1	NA	CASSLDGGQGVYTEAFF	TGTGCCAGCAGCTTAGACGGGGGACAGGGAGTTTACACTGAAGCTTTCTTT
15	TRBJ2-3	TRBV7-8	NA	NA	CASSALAGAPDTQYF	TGTGCCAGCAGCGCTTTGGCGGGGGCCCCGGATACGCAGTATTTT
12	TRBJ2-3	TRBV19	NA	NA	CASTSTGDTQYF	TGTGCCAGTACCTCCACGGGAGATACGCAGTATTTT
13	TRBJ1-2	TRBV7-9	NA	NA	CASSLASLYGYTF	TGTGCCAGCAGCTTAGCGAGCCTCTATGGCTACACCTTC
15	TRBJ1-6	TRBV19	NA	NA	CASSISGQLYSPLHF	TGTGCCAGTAGTATAAGTGGACAGCTATATTCACCCCTCCACTTT
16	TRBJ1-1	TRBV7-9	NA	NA	CASSPHRPTGLTEAFF	TGTGCCAGCAGCCCCCATCGGCCGACAGGACTCACTGAAGCTTTCTTT
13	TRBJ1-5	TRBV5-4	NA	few	CASSTYRDQPQHF	TGTGCCAGCAGCACTTACAGGGATCAGCCCCAGCATTTT
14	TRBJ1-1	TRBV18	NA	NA	CASSPQGSDTEAFF	TGTGCCAGCTCACCACAGGGGTCGGACACTGAAGCTTTCTTT
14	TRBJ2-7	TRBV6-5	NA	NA	CASSRGRMLREQYF	TGTGCCAGCAGTAGAGGGCGGATGCTACGCGAGCAGTACTTC
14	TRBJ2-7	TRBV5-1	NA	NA	CASSLGLGFGEQYF	TGCGCCAGCAGCTTGGGCCTGGGCTTTGGCGAGCAGTACTTC
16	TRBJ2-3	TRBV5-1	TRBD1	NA	CASSLEGAGSTDTQYF	TGCGCCAGCAGCTTGGAGGGGGCCGGTAGCACAGATACGCAGTATTTT
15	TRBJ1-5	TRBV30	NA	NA	CAWSVPGHSNQPQHF	TGTGCCTGGAGTGTACCAGGACACAGCAATCAGCCCCAGCATTTT
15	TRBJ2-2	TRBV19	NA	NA	CASRLQGVNTGELFF	TGTGCCAGTAGATTACAAGGGGTGAACACCGGGGAGCTGTTTTTT
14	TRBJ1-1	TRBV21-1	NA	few	CASSKEGGGSEAFF	TGTGCCAGCAGCAAAGAGGGGGGAGGGTCTGAAGCTTTCTTT
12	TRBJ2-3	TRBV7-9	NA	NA	CASSLSTDTQYF	TGTGCCAGCAGCTTATCGACAGATACGCAGTATTTT
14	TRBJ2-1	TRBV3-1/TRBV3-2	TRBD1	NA	CASSRAGTGNEQFF	TGTGCCAGCAGCCGGGCCGGGACAGGCAATGAGCAGTTCTTC
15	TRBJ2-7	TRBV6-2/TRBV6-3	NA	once	CASSYSKWAPYEQYF	TGTGCCAGCAGTTACTCAAAATGGGCCCCCTACGAGCAGTACTTC
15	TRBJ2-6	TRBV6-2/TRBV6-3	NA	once	CASSQGGTGANVLTF	TGTGCCAGCAGTCAGGGGGGAACTGGGGCCAACGTCCTGACTTTC
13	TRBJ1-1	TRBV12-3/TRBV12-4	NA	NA	CASSLAQRGEAFF	TGTGCCAGCAGTTTAGCGCAAAGGGGCGAAGCTTTCTTT
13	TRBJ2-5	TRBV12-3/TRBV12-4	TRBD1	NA	CASSFQGVETQYF	TGTGCCAGCAGTTTTCAGGGGGTCGAGACCCAGTACTTC
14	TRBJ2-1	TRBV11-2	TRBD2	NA	CASSLAGTYNEQFF	TGTGCCAGCAGCCTAGCGGGAACCTACAATGAGCAGTTCTTC
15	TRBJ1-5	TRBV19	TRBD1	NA	CASSLFHRGSQPQHF	TGTGCCAGTAGTCTCTTTCACAGGGGGTCTCAGCCCCAGCATTTT
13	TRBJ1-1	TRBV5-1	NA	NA	CASSLQANTEAFF	TGCGCCAGCAGCTTGCAAGCTAACACTGAAGCTTTCTTT
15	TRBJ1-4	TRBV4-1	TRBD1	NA	CASSQDTGGRRKLFF	TGCGCCAGCAGCCAAGATACAGGGGGCCGCAGAAAACTGTTTTTT
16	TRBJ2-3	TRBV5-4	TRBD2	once	CASSPRGGPLTDTQYF	TGTGCCAGCAGCCCCCGGGGGGGGCCACTCACAGATACGCAGTATTTT
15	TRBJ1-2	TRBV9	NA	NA	CASSVGAVGAGGYTF	TGTGCCAGCAGCGTAGGCGCCGTGGGGGCAGGCGGCTACACCTTC